Below are 5 T cell receptor beta chains sequenced from a single sample in a study of CD8 T cells in ankylosing spondylitis. In TCRdb, the 5' RACE reads were re-called with MiXCR into one record per CDR3 protein. Of around 490,000 distinct CDR3 sequences in the sample, about 5% were seen once. Their antigens are not known. Notes on the study in general: Characteristic of ankylosing spondylitis blood, it appeared, was a TCR beta motif comprising roughly 8 highly homologous variants.

Sequenced sample: blood, either unsorted or a sorted T cell fraction (not recorded which). The receptors come from a male donor with ankylosing spondylitis.

V and J are TRBV13 and TRBJ2-3, with unresolved D. Trimming took off 5 bases at V and 5 bases at J, with 17 bases between the two ends. This CDR3 has 15 amino acids. The germline V gene encodes CDR1 PRHDT and CDR2 FYEKMQ (reference sequence). CDR3 loop: CASSIGPPPGDTQYF. The CDR3 nucleotides are TGTGCCAGCAGCATCGGTCCGCCGCCGGGAGATACGCAGTATTTT.

The V gene is TRBV7-9, the J gene TRBJ1-6, with D unclear. The CDR3 is 16 residues long. Germline lookup yields CDR1 SEHNR and CDR2 FQNEAQ (reference sequence). V was trimmed by 0 bases and J by 9 bases, leaving 15 bases between them. CDR3 nucleotides: TGTGCCAGCAGCTTAGCGGGCCGGGGATCAGCTTCACCCCTCCACTTT. Translated, it gives CASSLAGRGSASPLHF.

Many counts were recorded for this clonotype. This rearrangement joins TRBV4-1 to TRBJ1-2; TRBD1 matches 7 bases. CDR1 MGHRA and CDR2 YSYEKL come from the germline V gene. The CDR3 is 16 amino acids. V was clipped by 3 bases and J by 4 bases; unmatched bases: 11. The CDR3 loop is CASSQQDSPGGYGYTF. The DNA of the CDR3 is TGCGCCAGCAGCCAGCAGGACAGCCCAGGGGGCTATGGCTACACCTTC.

The sample holds many counts of this clonotype. V usage is TRBV11-1 and J usage is TRBJ2-5; 10 nucleotides line up with TRBD1. Germline V CDR1 and CDR2: SGHAT, FQDESV (reference sequence). This CDR3 is 18 amino acids long. Trimming removed 0 bases from V and 4 bases from J; junction bases left unmatched: 11. CDR3 nucleotide sequence: TGTGCCAGCAGCTTAGCTAGAGGACAGGGGGTCGTCGGAGAGACCCAGTACTTC. This encodes CASSLARGQGVVGETQYF.

This clonotype was counted at least ten times. J is TRBJ1-5 and V is TRBV6-1; no firm D call. The V end lost 0 bases, the J end lost 7 bases, and 7 bases lay between the germline ends. From germline, CDR1 is MNHNS and CDR2 SASEGT. There are 13 residues in the CDR3. The CDR3 reads CASSEASRQPQHF. Written as DNA, the CDR3 is TGTGCCAGCAGTGAAGCCAGTCGGCAGCCCCAGCATTTT.